Reported below is one T cell receptor beta chain. At deep level, the assay was performed. The data were produced by immunoSEQ multiplex PCR, yet TCRdb's version contains in-frame clones alone and is incomplete. The data contain about 1,800,000 clones, roughly 94% of them singletons. The naive CD8 population came from CD45RO-negative cells selected for CCR7, without terminally differentiated effector memory CD45RA+ cells. These data come from a study of shared clonotypes between healthy human individuals. The CDR3 loop spans 15 amino acids. The V end lost 3 bases, the J end lost 3 bases, and 15 bases lay between the germline ends. Per the germline V gene, CDR1 is MGHRA and CDR2 is YSYEKL.

The V call is TRBV4-1, the J call TRBJ2-7; TRBD2 is a possible D gene (5 bases). Sequencing used naive CD8+ T cells sorted from blood. The TCR sequence derives from a man aged 18 to 30 in good health. The CDR3 DNA reads TGCGCCAGCAGCCAGGCCACACCCGGGGTCTACGAGCAGTACTTC. The encoded protein is CASSQATPGVYEQYF.